Sequencing of this T cell receptor (beta chain) was carried out in a study of blood T cell repertoires in COVID-19. Looking at the study overall: Both acute and convalescent COVID-19 samples were obtained from the United States, Italy and Spain.

Per the study methods: Reference gene primer amplification gave nucleated cell count estimates. Using immunoSEQ multiplex PCR, the repertoire was profiled, and TCRdb retains in-frame clones only, with some absent. The V and J calls and the clone size are those of that table, but D and trimming were determined from the DNA. Of some 200,000 clones listed, 83% are singletons. The CDR3 runs 12 residues. Germline V gene sequence: CDR1 MRHNA, CDR2 SNTAGT. The germline V and J ends were trimmed by 9 bases and 5 bases, with 13 bases remaining between them. Cohort assignment relied on participant-reported clinical history. Shortly before study entry, within 2 weeks, exposed participants had met a COVID-19 case.

The source material was PBMCs or T cells enriched from blood (not recorded which). This chain joins TRBV6-4 and TRBJ1-2; no reliable D call. The TCR comes from a woman aged 45-65 years who had been exposed to COVID-19. The CDR3 loop is CASPTPPYGYTF. DNA of the CDR3: TGTGCCAGTCCCACACCCCCGTATGGCTACACCTTC.